This T cell receptor (beta chain) came from a study of beta chain features in type 1 diabetes. Study-wide findings and caveats: A pattern of fewer insertions and more deletions at VDJ junctions was seen in type 1 diabetes patients. Across all four CD4+ subsets, people with type 1 diabetes showed modestly shorter TCRB CDR3s.

A note on this clone: What it recognizes is unknown.

The sequenced template was cDNA made from the entire isolated RNA. Measured with immunoSEQ multiplex PCR; TCRdb has only the in-frame clones, and not every one. The table includes hundreds of thousands of clones, approximately 16% detected once. V gave up 5 bases and J gave up 5 bases; unmatched junction bases: 5. The CDR3 spans 13 residues. Per the germline V gene, CDR1 is SNHLY and CDR2 is FYNNEI. The sequence came from a man younger than 35 with type 1 diabetes. What was sequenced was naive CD4+ T cells from blood. This chain links TRBV2 with TRBJ1-1; 7 bases fit TRBD1. DNA of the CDR3: TGTGCCAGCAGTTCGGACAGGCGGACTGAAGCTTTCTTT. It is translated as CASSSDRRTEAFF.